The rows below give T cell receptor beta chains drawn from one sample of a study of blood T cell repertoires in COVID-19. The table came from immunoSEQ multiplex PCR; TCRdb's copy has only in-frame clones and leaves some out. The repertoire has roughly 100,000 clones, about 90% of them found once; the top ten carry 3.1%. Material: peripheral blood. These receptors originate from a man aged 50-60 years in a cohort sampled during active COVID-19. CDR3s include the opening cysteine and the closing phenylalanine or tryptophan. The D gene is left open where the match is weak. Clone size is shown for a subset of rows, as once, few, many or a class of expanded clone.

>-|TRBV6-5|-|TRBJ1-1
TGTGCCAGCAATCTTATGGGGGCGGCGAACACTGAAGCTTTCTTT
CASNLMGAANTEAFF
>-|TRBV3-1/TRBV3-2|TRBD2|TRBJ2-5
TGTGCCAGCAGCGCCACTAGCGGGGGGGCCATCCAAGAGACCCAGTACTTC
CASSATSGGAIQETQYF
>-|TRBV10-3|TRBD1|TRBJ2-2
TGTGCCATCAATGAACGACAGGGGGCGGCCACCGGGGAGCTGTTTTTT
CAINERQGAATGELFF
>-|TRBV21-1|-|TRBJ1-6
TGTGCCAGCAGTCGGGGGGGAACTCGGGGATCCTATAATTCACCCCTCCACTTT
CASSRGGTRGSYNSPLHF
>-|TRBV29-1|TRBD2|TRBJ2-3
TGCAGCGAACGGACTAGTCGCACAGATACGCAGTATTTT
CSERTSRTDTQYF
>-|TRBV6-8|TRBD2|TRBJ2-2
TGTGCCAGCAGTTACCGACTAGCGGGGGGGAACACCGGGGAGCTGTTTTTT
CASSYRLAGGNTGELFF
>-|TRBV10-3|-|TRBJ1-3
TGTGCCGCCCAGGCGGGAGTAAGCTCTGGAAACACCATATATTTT
CAAQAGVSSGNTIYF
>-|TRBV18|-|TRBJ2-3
TGTGCCAGCTCACCGGGGGGGGCTAACGTCTACACAGATACGCAGTATTTT
CASSPGGANVYTDTQYF
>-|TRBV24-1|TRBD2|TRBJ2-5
TGTGCCACCAGTGATCCCCGGACTAGCGGAGAGACCCAGTACTTC
CATSDPRTSGETQYF
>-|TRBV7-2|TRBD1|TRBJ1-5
TGTGCCAGCAGCCAGGTGGGGACAGGGGGGTATAGCAATCAGCCCCAGCATTTT
CASSQVGTGGYSNQPQHF
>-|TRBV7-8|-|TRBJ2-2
TGTGCCAGTCGCGATCATCAGGGTGAAACCGGGGAGCTGTTTTTT
CASRDHQGETGELFF
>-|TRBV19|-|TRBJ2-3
TGTGCCAGTAGTCCACAGGGTCCCAGGGATACGCAGTATTTT
CASSPQGPRDTQYF
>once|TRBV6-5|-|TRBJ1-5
TGTGCCAGCAGTTACTCGAGGCACAACAATCAGCCCCAGCATTTT
CASSYSRHNNQPQHF
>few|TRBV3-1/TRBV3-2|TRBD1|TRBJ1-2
TGTGCCAGCAGCCAAGGGACAGGGGTTAACTATGGCTACACCTTC
CASSQGTGVNYGYTF
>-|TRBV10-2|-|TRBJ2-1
TGCGCCAGCAGTGGGTGGGGGCAGGGTGAAGGATTGAATGAGCAGTTCTTC
CASSGWGQGEGLNEQFF
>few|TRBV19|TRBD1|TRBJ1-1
TGTGCCAGTAGTATCTCCGGGACAGGGGGCTTGAACACTGAAGCTTTCTTT
CASSISGTGGLNTEAFF
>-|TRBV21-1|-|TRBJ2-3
TGTGCCAACCCGTGGGCTTTCACAGATACGCAGTATTTT
CANPWAFTDTQYF
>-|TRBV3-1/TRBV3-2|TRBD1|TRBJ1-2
TGTGCCAGCAGCTATGGGACAGGGAGAAAGAGTGGCTACACCTTC
CASSYGTGRKSGYTF
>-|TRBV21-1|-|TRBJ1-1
TGTGCCAGCAGCGCCCGACAGGGAGCTTTCTTT
CASSARQGAFF
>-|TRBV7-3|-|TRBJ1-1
TGTGCCAGCAGCTTAGTGGGGGGTAGCACTGAAGCTTTCTTT
CASSLVGGSTEAFF
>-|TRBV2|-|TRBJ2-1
TGTGCCAGCAGTGAAACGAGCTCCTACAATGAGCAGTTCTTC
CASSETSSYNEQFF
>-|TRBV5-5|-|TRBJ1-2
TGTGCCCGGGGGGGGGCCCCTCATAGCTATGGCTACACCTTC
CARGGAPHSYGYTF
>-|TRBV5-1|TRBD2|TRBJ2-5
TGCGCCAGCAGCAAGCTAGCGGGGGAGGAGACCCAGTACTTC
CASSKLAGEETQYF
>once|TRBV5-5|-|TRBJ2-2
TGTGCCAGCAGCGGGGGCGTGGGTCAGACCGGGGAGCTGTTTTTT
CASSGGVGQTGELFF
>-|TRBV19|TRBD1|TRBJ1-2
TGTGCCAGTTACACGGACAGGGCCTCTTACTCCTCTAACTATGGCTACACCTTC
CASYTDRASYSSNYGYTF
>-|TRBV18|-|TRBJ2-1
TGTGCCAGCTCACCAACCTCGAAAGCGAACTACAATGAGCAGTTCTTC
CASSPTSKANYNEQFF
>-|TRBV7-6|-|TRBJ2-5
TGTGCCAGCAGCTTACGAGGGCAAGAGACCCAGTACTTC
CASSLRGQETQYF
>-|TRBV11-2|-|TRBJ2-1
TGTGCCAGCACCAGAGCGGGCCAAGCGGGCGATGAGCAGTTCTTC
CASTRAGQAGDEQFF
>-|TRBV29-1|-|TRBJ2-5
TGCAGCGTGTCGACTGCGGGGGAGACCCAGTACTTC
CSVSTAGETQYF
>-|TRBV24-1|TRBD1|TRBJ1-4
TGTGCCACCAGTGACCCGAGGGACAGCCGAGAAAAACTGTTTTTT
CATSDPRDSREKLFF
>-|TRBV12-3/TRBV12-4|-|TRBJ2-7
TGTGCCAGCAGTTTGGCGGGCTACGAGCAGTACTTC
CASSLAGYEQYF
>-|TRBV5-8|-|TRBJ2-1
TGTGCCAGCAGCTCCCTACGCGGGGACAGAAGCTCCTACAATGAGCAGTTCTTC
CASSSLRGDRSSYNEQFF
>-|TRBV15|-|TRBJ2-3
TGTGCCACCAGCAGAGGGGGGCTAAGCACAGATACGCAGTATTTT
CATSRGGLSTDTQYF
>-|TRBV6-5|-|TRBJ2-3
TGTGCCAGCAGGGCCGAGGCAGATACGCAGTATTTT
CASRAEADTQYF
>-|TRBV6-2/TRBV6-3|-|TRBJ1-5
TGTGCCAGCAGTCGTGGACAGTGGGCGCATTTT
CASSRGQWAHF
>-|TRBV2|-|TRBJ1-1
TGTGCCAGCAGTGGACAGGAGAACACTGAAGCTTTCTTT
CASSGQENTEAFF
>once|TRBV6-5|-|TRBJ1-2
TGTGCCAGCAGTTACTCGGCAGCGTCTAACTATGGCTACACCTTC
CASSYSAASNYGYTF
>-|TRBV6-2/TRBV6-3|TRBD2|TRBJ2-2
TGTGCCAGCAGTTACGCTGGGAGGGCCGGGGAGCTGTTTTTT
CASSYAGRAGELFF
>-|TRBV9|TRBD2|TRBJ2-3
TGTGCCAGCAGCGCCCAAGCGGGAATTACCACAGATACGCAGTATTTT
CASSAQAGITTDTQYF